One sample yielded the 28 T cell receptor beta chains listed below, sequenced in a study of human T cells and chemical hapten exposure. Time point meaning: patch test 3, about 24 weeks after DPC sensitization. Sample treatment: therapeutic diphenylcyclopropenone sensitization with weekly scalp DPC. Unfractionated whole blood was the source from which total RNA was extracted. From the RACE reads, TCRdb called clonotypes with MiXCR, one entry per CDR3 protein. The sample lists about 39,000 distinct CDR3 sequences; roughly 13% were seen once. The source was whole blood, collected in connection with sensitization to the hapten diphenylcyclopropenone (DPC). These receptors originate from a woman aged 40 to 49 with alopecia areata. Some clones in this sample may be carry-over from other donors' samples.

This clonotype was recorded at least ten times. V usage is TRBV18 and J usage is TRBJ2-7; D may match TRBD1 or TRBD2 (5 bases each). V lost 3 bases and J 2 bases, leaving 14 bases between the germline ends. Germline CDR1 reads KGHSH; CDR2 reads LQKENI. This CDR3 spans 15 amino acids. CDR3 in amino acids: CASSPGGRRPYEQYF. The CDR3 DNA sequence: TGTGCCAGCTCACCTGGGGGTCGGAGGCCCTACGAGCAGTACTTC. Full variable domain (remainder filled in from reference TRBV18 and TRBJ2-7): NAGVMQNPRHLVRRRGQEARLRCSPMKGHSHVYWYRQLPEEGLKFMVYLQKENIIDESGMPKERFSAEFPKEGPSILRIQQVVRGDSAAYFCASSPGGRRPYEQYFGPGTRLTVT.

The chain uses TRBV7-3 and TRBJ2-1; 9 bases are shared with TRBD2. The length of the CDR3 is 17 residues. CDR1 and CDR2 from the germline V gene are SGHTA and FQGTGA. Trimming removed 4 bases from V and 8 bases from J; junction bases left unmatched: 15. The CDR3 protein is CASSSRASGIVGDEQFF. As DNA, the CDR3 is TGTGCCAGCAGCTCCAGGGCTAGCGGGATAGTTGGAGATGAGCAGTTCTTC.

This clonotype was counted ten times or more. This chain's CDR3 is CAISDPGNIQYF. CDR3 sequence (DNA): TGTGCCATCAGTGATCCCGGGAACATTCAGTACTTC. V usage is TRBV10-3 and J usage is TRBJ2-4; no clear D. V shed 3 bases and J shed 7 bases, with 7 bases lying between them. Germline values: CDR1 ENHRY, CDR2 SYGVKD. The CDR3 length is 12 residues.

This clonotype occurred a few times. The CDR3 sequence: CASRTEQVSFF. CDR3 in DNA: TGTGCCAGCAGGACGGAGCAGGTGTCTTTCTTT. The rearrangement links TRBV28 to TRBJ1-1; no clear D gene. Germline V gene sequence: CDR1 MDHEN, CDR2 SYDVKM. The V and J ends lost 6 bases and 12 bases respectively, with 14 bases between them. The CDR3 is made up of 11 amino acids. The full variable domain, rest sourced from reference TRBV28 and TRBJ1-1, is DVKVTQSSRYLVKRTGEKVFLECVQDMDHENMFWYRQDPGLGLRLIYFSYDVKMKEKGDIPEGYSVSREKKERFSLILESASTNQTSMYLCASRTEQVSFFGQGTRLTVV.

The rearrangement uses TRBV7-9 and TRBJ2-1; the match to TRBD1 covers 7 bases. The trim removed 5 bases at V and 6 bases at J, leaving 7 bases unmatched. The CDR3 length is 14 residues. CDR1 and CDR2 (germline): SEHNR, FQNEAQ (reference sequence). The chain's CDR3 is CASSRPAGGNEQFF. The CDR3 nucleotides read TGTGCCAGCAGCCGGCCTGCAGGGGGCAATGAGCAGTTCTTC. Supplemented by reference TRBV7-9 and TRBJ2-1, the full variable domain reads DTGVSQNPRHKITKRGQNVTFRCDPISEHNRLYWYRQTLGQGPEFLTYFQNEAQLEKSRLLSDRFSAERPKGSFSTLEIQRTEQGDSAMYLCASSRPAGGNEQFFGPGTRLTVL.

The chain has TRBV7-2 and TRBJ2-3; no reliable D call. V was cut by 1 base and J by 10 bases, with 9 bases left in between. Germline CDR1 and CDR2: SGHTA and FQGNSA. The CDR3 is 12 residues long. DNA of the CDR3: TGTGCCAGCAGCTTAGGACTCTTGGCGCAGTATTTT. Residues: CASSLGLLAQYF.

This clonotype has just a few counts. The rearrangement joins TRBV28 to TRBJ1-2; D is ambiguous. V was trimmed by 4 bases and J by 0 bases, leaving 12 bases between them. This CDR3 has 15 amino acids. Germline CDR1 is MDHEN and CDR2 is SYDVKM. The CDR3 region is CASSSRTEPNYGYTF. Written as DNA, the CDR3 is TGTGCCAGCAGTTCTCGGACGGAGCCTAACTATGGCTACACCTTC.

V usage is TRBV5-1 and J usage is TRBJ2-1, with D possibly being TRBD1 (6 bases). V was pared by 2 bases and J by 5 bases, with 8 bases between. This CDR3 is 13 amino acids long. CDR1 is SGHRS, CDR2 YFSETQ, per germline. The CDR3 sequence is CASSFGQNNEQFF. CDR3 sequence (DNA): TGCGCCAGCAGCTTCGGACAGAACAATGAGCAGTTCTTC.

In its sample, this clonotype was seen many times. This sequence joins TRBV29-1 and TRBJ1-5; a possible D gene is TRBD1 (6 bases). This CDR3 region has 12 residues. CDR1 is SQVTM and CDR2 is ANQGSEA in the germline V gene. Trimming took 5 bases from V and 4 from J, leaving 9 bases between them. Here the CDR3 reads CSVRTENQPQHF. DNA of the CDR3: TGCAGCGTTCGGACAGAGAATCAGCCCCAGCATTTT. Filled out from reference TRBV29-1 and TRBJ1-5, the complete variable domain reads SAVISQKPSRDICQRGTSLTIQCQVDSQVTMMFWYRQQPGQSLTLIATANQGSEATYESGFVIDKFPISRPNLTFSTLTVSNMSPEDSSIYLCSVRTENQPQHFGDGTRLSIL.

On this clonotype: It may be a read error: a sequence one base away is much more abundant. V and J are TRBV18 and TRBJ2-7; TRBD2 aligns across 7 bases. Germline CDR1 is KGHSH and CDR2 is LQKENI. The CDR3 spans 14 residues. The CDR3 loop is CASSPLLGGDEEYF. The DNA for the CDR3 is TGTGCCAGCTCACCACTTCTGGGGGGGGACGAGGAGTACTTC.

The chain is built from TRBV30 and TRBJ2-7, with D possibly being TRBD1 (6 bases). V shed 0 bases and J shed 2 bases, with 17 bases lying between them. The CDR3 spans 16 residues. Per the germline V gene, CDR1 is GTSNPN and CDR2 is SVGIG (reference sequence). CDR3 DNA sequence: TGTGCCTGGAGTGTACTGGACCGGGACAAGGCCTACGAGCAGTACTTC. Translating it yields CAWSVLDRDKAYEQYF.

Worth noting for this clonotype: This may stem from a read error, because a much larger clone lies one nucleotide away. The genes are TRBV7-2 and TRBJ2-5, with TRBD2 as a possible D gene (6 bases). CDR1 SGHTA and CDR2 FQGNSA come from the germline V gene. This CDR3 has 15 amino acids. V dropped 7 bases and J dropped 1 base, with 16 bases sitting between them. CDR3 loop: CASTSRGPSQETQYF. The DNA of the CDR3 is TGTGCCAGCACCTCGCGGGGACCGAGCCAAGAGACCCAGTACTTC. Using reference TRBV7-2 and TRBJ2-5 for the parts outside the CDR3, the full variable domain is GAGVSQSPSNKVTEKGKDVELRCDPISGHTALYWYRQSLGQGLEFLIYFQGNSAPDKSGLPSDRFSAERTGGSVSTLTIQRTQQEDSAVYLCASTSRGPSQETQYFGPGTRLLVL.

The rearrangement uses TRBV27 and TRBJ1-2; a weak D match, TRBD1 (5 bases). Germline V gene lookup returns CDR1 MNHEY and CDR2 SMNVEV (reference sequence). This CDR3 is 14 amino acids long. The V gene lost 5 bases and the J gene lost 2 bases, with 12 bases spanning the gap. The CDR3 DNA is TGTGCCAGCAGTCTACGGGACGGCAACTATGGCTACACCTTC. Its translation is CASSLRDGNYGYTF.

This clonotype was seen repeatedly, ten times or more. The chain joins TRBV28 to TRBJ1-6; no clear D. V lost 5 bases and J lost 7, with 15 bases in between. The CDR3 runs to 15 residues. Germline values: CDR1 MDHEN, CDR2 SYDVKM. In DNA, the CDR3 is TGTGCCAGCAGTCCGACCACCCTGTTAAATTCACCCCTCCACTTT. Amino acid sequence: CASSPTTLLNSPLHF.

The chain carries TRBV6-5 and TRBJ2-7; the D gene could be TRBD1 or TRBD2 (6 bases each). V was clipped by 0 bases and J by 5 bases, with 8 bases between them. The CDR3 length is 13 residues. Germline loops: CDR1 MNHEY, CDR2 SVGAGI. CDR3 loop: CASSYSRGHEQYF. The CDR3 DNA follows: TGTGCCAGCAGTTACTCTCGGGGGCACGAGCAGTACTTC.

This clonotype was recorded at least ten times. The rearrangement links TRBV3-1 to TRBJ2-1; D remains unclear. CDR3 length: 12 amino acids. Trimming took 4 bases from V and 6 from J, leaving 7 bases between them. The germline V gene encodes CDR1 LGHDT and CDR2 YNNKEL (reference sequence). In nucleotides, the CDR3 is TGTGCCAGCAGCCCCGCTAGCAATGAGCAGTTCTTC. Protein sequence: CASSPASNEQFF.

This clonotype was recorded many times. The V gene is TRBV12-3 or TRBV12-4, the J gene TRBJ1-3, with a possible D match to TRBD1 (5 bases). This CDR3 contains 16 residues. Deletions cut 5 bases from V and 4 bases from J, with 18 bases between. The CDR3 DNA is TGTGCCAGCAGTACTCCCGAATATCAGGGAGGAAACACCATATATTTT. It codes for CASSTPEYQGGNTIYF.

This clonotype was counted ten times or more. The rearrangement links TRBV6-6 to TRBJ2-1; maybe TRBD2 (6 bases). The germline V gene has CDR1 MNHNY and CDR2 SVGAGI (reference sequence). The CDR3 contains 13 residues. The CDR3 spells CAEGSGSGNEQFF. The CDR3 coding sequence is TGTGCTGAGGGTTCCGGGAGCGGCAATGAGCAGTTCTTC.

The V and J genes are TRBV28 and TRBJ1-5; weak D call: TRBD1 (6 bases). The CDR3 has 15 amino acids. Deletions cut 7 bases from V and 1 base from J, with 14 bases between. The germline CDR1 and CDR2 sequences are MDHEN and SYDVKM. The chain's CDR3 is CASKGRGLSNQPQHF. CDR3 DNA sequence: TGTGCCAGCAAGGGGCGGGGGCTGAGCAATCAGCCCCAGCATTTT. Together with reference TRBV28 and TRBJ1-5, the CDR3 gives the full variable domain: DVKVTQSSRYLVKRTGEKVFLECVQDMDHENMFWYRQDPGLGLRLIYFSYDVKMKEKGDIPEGYSVSREKKERFSLILESASTNQTSMYLCASKGRGLSNQPQHFGDGTRLSIL.

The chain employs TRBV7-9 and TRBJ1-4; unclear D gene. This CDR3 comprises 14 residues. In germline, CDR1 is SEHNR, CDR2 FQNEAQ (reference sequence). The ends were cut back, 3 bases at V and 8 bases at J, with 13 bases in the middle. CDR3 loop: CASSFPEAGEKLFF. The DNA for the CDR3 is TGTGCCAGCAGCTTCCCCGAGGCGGGGGAAAAACTGTTTTTT.

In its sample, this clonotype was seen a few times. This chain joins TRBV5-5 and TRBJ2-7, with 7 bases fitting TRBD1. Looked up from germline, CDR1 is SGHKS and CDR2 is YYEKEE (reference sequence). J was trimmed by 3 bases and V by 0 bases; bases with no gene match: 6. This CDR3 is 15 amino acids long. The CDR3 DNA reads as TGTGCCAGCAGCTTGGAGGGGGACAGCTACTACGAGCAGTACTTC. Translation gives CASSLEGDSYYEQYF.

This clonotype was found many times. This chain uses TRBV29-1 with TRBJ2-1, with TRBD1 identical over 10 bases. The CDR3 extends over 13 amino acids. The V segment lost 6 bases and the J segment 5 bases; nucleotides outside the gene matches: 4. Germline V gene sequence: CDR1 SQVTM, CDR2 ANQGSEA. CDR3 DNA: TGCAGCGTCAGGGACAGGGGAGACAATGAGCAGTTCTTC. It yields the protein CSVRDRGDNEQFF.

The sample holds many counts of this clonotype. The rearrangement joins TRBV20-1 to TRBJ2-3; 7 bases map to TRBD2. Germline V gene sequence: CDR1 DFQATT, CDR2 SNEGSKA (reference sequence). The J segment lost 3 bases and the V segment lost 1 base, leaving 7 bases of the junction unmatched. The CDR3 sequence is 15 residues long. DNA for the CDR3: TGCAGTGCTAGAGCCGCCCGGGGGGTTACAGATACGCAGTATTTT. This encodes CSARAARGVTDTQYF.

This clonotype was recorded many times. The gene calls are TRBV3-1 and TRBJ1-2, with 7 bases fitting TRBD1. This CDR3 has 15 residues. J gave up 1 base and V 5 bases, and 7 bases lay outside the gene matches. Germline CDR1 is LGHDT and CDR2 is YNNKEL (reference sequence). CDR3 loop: CASSSSDRLNYGYTF. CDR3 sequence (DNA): TGTGCCAGCAGCTCTTCGGACAGGCTTAACTATGGCTACACCTTC. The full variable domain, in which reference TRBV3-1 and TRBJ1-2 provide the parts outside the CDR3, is DTAVSQTPKYLVTQMGNDKSIKCEQNLGHDTMYWYKQDSKKFLKIMFSYNNKELIINETVPNRFSPKSPDKAHLNLHINSLELGDSAVYFCASSSSDRLNYGYTFGSGTRLTVV.

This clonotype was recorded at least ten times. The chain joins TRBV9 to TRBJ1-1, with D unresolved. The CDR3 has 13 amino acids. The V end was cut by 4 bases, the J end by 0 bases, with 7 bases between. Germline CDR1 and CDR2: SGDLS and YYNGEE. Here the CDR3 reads CASSSQLNTEAFF. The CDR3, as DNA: TGTGCCAGCAGCTCTCAGTTGAACACTGAAGCTTTCTTT.

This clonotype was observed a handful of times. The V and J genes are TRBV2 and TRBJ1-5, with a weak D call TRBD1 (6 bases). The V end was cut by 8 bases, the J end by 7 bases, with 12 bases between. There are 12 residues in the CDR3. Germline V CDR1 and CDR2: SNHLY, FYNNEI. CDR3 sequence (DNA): TGTGCCAGCGAGGGGGGCAGCCAGCCCCAGCATTTT. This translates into CASEGGSQPQHF.

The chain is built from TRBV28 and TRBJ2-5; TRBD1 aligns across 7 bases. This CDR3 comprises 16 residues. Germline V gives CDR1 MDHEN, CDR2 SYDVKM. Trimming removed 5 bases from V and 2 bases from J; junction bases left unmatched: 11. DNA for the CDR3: TGTGCCAGCAGTACCACGTGGGACAGCCGTCAAGAGACCCAGTACTTC. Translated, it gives CASSTTWDSRQETQYF.

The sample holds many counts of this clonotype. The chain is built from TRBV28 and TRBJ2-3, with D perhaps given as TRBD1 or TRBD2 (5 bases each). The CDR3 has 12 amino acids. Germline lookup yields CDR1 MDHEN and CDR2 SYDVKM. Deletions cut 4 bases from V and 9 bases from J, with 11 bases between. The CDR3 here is CASSSRDGTQYF. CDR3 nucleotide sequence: TGTGCCAGCAGTTCAAGGGACGGAACGCAGTATTTT.